Listed below are T cell receptor beta chains from one sample, sequenced in a study of T-cell reconstitution after alpha-beta-depleted transplantation in children. TCRdb re-called the PCR reads through MiXCR, storing one row per CDR3 protein. The sample has hundreds of thousands of distinct CDR3 sequences; around 15% are singletons. The material sequenced was PBMCs, mostly from graft donor cells, taken 360 days after TCRalphabeta/CD19-depleted stem cell transplant. Receptor source: a male patient aged 2-15 years who had a stem cell transplant for acute lymphoblastic leukemia, so the T cells may come from the graft donor. Both conserved end residues are part of each CDR3. D genes are given only for firm matches. Some rows have no size entry. The others give once, few or many, or a class for an expanded clone.

clone size: -
D gene: -
V gene: TRBV5-1
J gene: TRBJ2-5
CDR3 length: 17
CDR3 protein: CASSLSELEGPQETQYF
CDR3 DNA: TGCGCCAGCAGCTTGTCCGAACTTGAGGGTCCTCAAGAGACCCAGTACTTC

clone size: few
D gene: -
V gene: TRBV27
J gene: TRBJ1-3
CDR3 length: 14
CDR3 protein: CASSLTGTGNTIYF
CDR3 DNA: TGTGCCAGCAGTTTGACAGGAACTGGAAACACCATATATTTT

clone size: many
D gene: -
V gene: TRBV10-3
J gene: TRBJ2-1
CDR3 length: 11
CDR3 protein: CAISEESEQFF
CDR3 DNA: TGTGCCATCAGTGAGGAAAGTGAGCAGTTCTTC

clone size: many
D gene: -
V gene: TRBV29-1
J gene: TRBJ2-2
CDR3 length: 13
CDR3 protein: CSVDGGILGELFF
CDR3 DNA: TGCAGCGTTGATGGCGGGATACTCGGGGAGCTGTTTTTT

clone size: -
D gene: -
V gene: TRBV6-2/TRBV6-3
J gene: TRBJ1-2
CDR3 length: 12
CDR3 protein: CASRGVFYGYTF
CDR3 DNA: TGTGCCAGTCGAGGAGTTTTCTATGGCTACACCTTC

clone size: -
D gene: -
V gene: TRBV7-2
J gene: TRBJ1-1
CDR3 length: 14
CDR3 protein: CASSLGGTNTEAFF
CDR3 DNA: TGTGCCAGCAGCTTAGGAGGGACAAACACTGAAGCTTTCTTT

clone size: many
D gene: -
V gene: TRBV6-1
J gene: TRBJ2-5
CDR3 length: 13
CDR3 protein: CASGQHSRETQYF
CDR3 DNA: TGTGCCAGCGGGCAGCACAGTCGAGAGACCCAGTACTTC

clone size: few
D gene: -
V gene: TRBV12-3/TRBV12-4
J gene: TRBJ2-2
CDR3 length: 16
CDR3 protein: CASSQGGGLSGGELFF
CDR3 DNA: TGTGCCAGCAGTCAGGGGGGAGGACTATCGGGCGGGGAGCTGTTTTTT

clone size: -
D gene: -
V gene: TRBV6-2/TRBV6-3
J gene: TRBJ2-2
CDR3 length: 17
CDR3 protein: CASSYEGEVWRTGELFF
CDR3 DNA: TGTGCCAGCAGTTACGAGGGAGAGGTCTGGCGTACCGGGGAGCTGTTTTTT

clone size: -
D gene: -
V gene: TRBV6-5
J gene: TRBJ1-1
CDR3 length: 15
CDR3 protein: CASSSGRDMNTEAFF
CDR3 DNA: TGTGCCAGCAGTTCCGGACGGGATATGAACACTGAAGCTTTCTTT

clone size: few
D gene: TRBD2
V gene: TRBV3-1
J gene: TRBJ2-2
CDR3 length: 16
CDR3 protein: CASSPRLAGGGGELFF
CDR3 DNA: TGTGCCAGCAGCCCAAGACTAGCGGGAGGTGGCGGGGAGCTGTTTTTT

clone size: -
D gene: -
V gene: TRBV5-1
J gene: TRBJ2-1
CDR3 length: 16
CDR3 protein: CASSPLRGTGHNEQFF
CDR3 DNA: TGCGCCAGCAGCCCGCTCCGGGGCACAGGGCACAATGAGCAGTTCTTC

clone size: -
D gene: TRBD2
V gene: TRBV5-1
J gene: TRBJ2-7
CDR3 length: 15
CDR3 protein: CASGLAGGSSYEQYF
CDR3 DNA: TGCGCCAGTGGACTAGCGGGAGGGTCGAGCTACGAGCAGTACTTC

clone size: -
D gene: -
V gene: TRBV7-2
J gene: TRBJ2-1
CDR3 length: 16
CDR3 protein: CASSLELSSSYNEQFF
CDR3 DNA: TGTGCCAGCAGCTTGGAACTATCGAGCTCCTACAATGAGCAGTTCTTC

clone size: -
D gene: -
V gene: TRBV12-3/TRBV12-4
J gene: TRBJ2-3
CDR3 length: 15
CDR3 protein: CASSPDIRETDTQYF
CDR3 DNA: TGTGCCAGCAGTCCGGATATCCGGGAGACGGATACGCAGTATTTT

clone size: -
D gene: TRBD2
V gene: TRBV28
J gene: TRBJ2-1
CDR3 length: 14
CDR3 protein: CASNPAGGPHEQFF
CDR3 DNA: TGTGCCAGCAATCCAGCGGGAGGGCCCCATGAGCAGTTCTTC

clone size: many
D gene: TRBD2
V gene: TRBV20-1
J gene: TRBJ2-3
CDR3 length: 14
CDR3 protein: CSARASGSTDTQYF
CDR3 DNA: TGCAGTGCTAGGGCTAGCGGGAGCACAGATACGCAGTATTTT

clone size: few
D gene: -
V gene: TRBV7-6
J gene: TRBJ1-1
CDR3 length: 12
CDR3 protein: CATQGVNTEAFF
CDR3 DNA: TGTGCCACCCAAGGGGTGAACACTGAAGCTTTCTTT

clone size: -
D gene: -
V gene: TRBV29-1
J gene: TRBJ2-3
CDR3 length: 17
CDR3 protein: CSVEVWGTRTSTDTQYF
CDR3 DNA: TGCAGCGTTGAAGTCTGGGGGACCCGGACTAGCACAGATACGCAGTATTTT

clone size: -
D gene: -
V gene: TRBV7-6
J gene: TRBJ2-7
CDR3 length: 16
CDR3 protein: CASSLTLAKRGYEQYF
CDR3 DNA: TGTGCCAGCAGCTTAACCCTAGCGAAGAGGGGCTACGAGCAGTACTTC

clone size: -
D gene: -
V gene: TRBV21-1
J gene: TRBJ2-1
CDR3 length: 22
CDR3 protein: CASSKEGEAGREGKSSYNEQFF
CDR3 DNA: TGTGCCAGCAGCAAAGAAGGCGAGGCCGGGCGGGAGGGGAAGAGCTCCTACAATGAGCAGTTCTTC

clone size: -
D gene: -
V gene: TRBV27
J gene: TRBJ2-3
CDR3 length: 15
CDR3 protein: CASSLWGWGTDTQYF
CDR3 DNA: TGTGCCAGCAGTTTATGGGGCTGGGGCACAGATACGCAGTATTTT

clone size: -
D gene: -
V gene: TRBV4-2
J gene: TRBJ2-7
CDR3 length: 16
CDR3 protein: CASSQVGRRSSYEQYF
CDR3 DNA: TGTGCCAGCAGCCAAGTAGGGAGGAGGAGCTCCTACGAGCAGTACTTC

clone size: -
D gene: TRBD2
V gene: TRBV7-2
J gene: TRBJ2-1
CDR3 length: 15
CDR3 protein: CASSLVGLAANEQFF
CDR3 DNA: TGTGCCAGCAGCTTAGTGGGGCTAGCGGCGAATGAGCAGTTCTTC

clone size: many
D gene: -
V gene: TRBV10-3
J gene: TRBJ2-4
CDR3 length: 14
CDR3 protein: CAISDPLAKNIQYF
CDR3 DNA: TGTGCCATCAGTGACCCCTTAGCCAAAAACATTCAGTACTTC

clone size: -
D gene: TRBD1
V gene: TRBV12-3/TRBV12-4
J gene: TRBJ2-6
CDR3 length: 20
CDR3 protein: CASSQFVPGTGGTGANVLTF
CDR3 DNA: TGTGCCAGCAGCCAATTCGTCCCGGGGACAGGGGGTACTGGGGCCAACGTCCTGACTTTC

clone size: few
D gene: -
V gene: TRBV10-3
J gene: TRBJ2-7
CDR3 length: 15
CDR3 protein: CAISVEGLLSYEQYF
CDR3 DNA: TGTGCCATCAGTGTGGAGGGTCTTCTTTCCTACGAGCAGTACTTC

clone size: -
D gene: TRBD2
V gene: TRBV2
J gene: TRBJ2-2
CDR3 length: 21
CDR3 protein: CASKQLSRASGRAGNTGELFF
CDR3 DNA: TGTGCCAGCAAACAGCTATCCCGGGCTAGCGGGAGGGCCGGGAACACCGGGGAGCTGTTTTTT

clone size: -
D gene: -
V gene: TRBV2
J gene: TRBJ2-1
CDR3 length: 16
CDR3 protein: CASRMTLLTSYNEQFF
CDR3 DNA: TGTGCCAGCAGGATGACGCTATTGACAAGCTACAATGAGCAGTTCTTC

clone size: few
D gene: TRBD2
V gene: TRBV5-1
J gene: TRBJ2-3
CDR3 length: 15
CDR3 protein: CASSGLAGGPDTQYF
CDR3 DNA: TGCGCCAGCAGCGGACTAGCGGGGGGCCCAGATACGCAGTATTTT

clone size: -
D gene: TRBD1
V gene: TRBV7-2
J gene: TRBJ1-2
CDR3 length: 15
CDR3 protein: CASGLDGTANYGYTF
CDR3 DNA: TGTGCCAGCGGGCTTGACGGGACAGCAAACTATGGCTACACCTTC

clone size: few
D gene: TRBD1
V gene: TRBV5-1
J gene: TRBJ2-3
CDR3 length: 14
CDR3 protein: CASSIGQVADTQYF
CDR3 DNA: TGCGCCAGCAGCATCGGACAGGTGGCAGATACGCAGTATTTT

clone size: -
D gene: TRBD2
V gene: TRBV7-9
J gene: TRBJ2-1
CDR3 length: 14
CDR3 protein: CASSLPGLANEQFF
CDR3 DNA: TGTGCCAGCAGCTTACCGGGACTAGCGAATGAGCAGTTCTTC

clone size: -
D gene: TRBD2
V gene: TRBV7-9
J gene: TRBJ2-5
CDR3 length: 15
CDR3 protein: CASSLALGGKETQYF
CDR3 DNA: TGTGCCAGCAGCCTCGCCCTCGGGGGGAAAGAGACCCAGTACTTC

clone size: many
D gene: -
V gene: TRBV21-1
J gene: TRBJ2-2
CDR3 length: 14
CDR3 protein: CASSGTGNTGELFF
CDR3 DNA: TGTGCCAGCAGCGGGACAGGGAACACCGGGGAGCTGTTTTTT

clone size: -
D gene: TRBD1
V gene: TRBV4-1
J gene: TRBJ1-1
CDR3 length: 15
CDR3 protein: CASSLQGAVNTEAFF
CDR3 DNA: TGCGCCAGCAGCCTCCAGGGGGCGGTGAACACTGAAGCTTTCTTT

clone size: -
D gene: -
V gene: TRBV7-3
J gene: TRBJ1-1
CDR3 length: 14
CDR3 protein: CASSLFTQNTEAFF
CDR3 DNA: TGTGCCAGCAGCTTATTTACGCAGAACACTGAAGCTTTCTTT

clone size: few
D gene: TRBD1
V gene: TRBV3-1
J gene: TRBJ2-2
CDR3 length: 17
CDR3 protein: CASSPRPQGLRGGELFF
CDR3 DNA: TGTGCCAGCAGCCCCCGACCACAGGGGTTGAGGGGCGGGGAGCTGTTTTTT

clone size: -
D gene: TRBD1
V gene: TRBV7-8
J gene: TRBJ1-1
CDR3 length: 15
CDR3 protein: CASSRFPRGQGLAFF
CDR3 DNA: TGTGCCAGCAGCCGGTTCCCCCGGGGACAGGGGTTGGCTTTCTTT

clone size: few
D gene: -
V gene: TRBV20-1
J gene: TRBJ1-1
CDR3 length: 13
CDR3 protein: CSARLGGRTEAFF
CDR3 DNA: TGCAGTGCTCGCCTCGGGGGGAGAACTGAAGCTTTCTTT

clone size: many
D gene: -
V gene: TRBV12-3/TRBV12-4
J gene: TRBJ2-1
CDR3 length: 14
CDR3 protein: CASSRRQGGNEQFF
CDR3 DNA: TGTGCCAGCAGTCGCCGACAGGGAGGCAATGAGCAGTTCTTC

clone size: -
D gene: TRBD1
V gene: TRBV12-3/TRBV12-4
J gene: TRBJ2-2
CDR3 length: 16
CDR3 protein: CASKPGTAPNTGELFF
CDR3 DNA: TGTGCCAGCAAACCTGGGACAGCCCCGAACACCGGGGAGCTGTTTTTT

clone size: few
D gene: -
V gene: TRBV25-1
J gene: TRBJ1-5
CDR3 length: 15
CDR3 protein: CASSNSGGSNQPQHF
CDR3 DNA: TGTGCCAGCAGTAATTCGGGGGGATCGAATCAGCCCCAGCATTTT

clone size: few
D gene: TRBD2
V gene: TRBV4-1
J gene: TRBJ2-1
CDR3 length: 16
CDR3 protein: CASSQGDLAVYNEQFF
CDR3 DNA: TGCGCCAGCAGCCAAGGGGACCTAGCGGTATACAATGAGCAGTTCTTC

clone size: -
D gene: TRBD2
V gene: TRBV20-1
J gene: TRBJ2-1
CDR3 length: 16
CDR3 protein: CSARDLLAGGPGGQFF
CDR3 DNA: TGCAGTGCTAGAGACCTACTAGCGGGAGGGCCCGGTGGGCAGTTCTTC

clone size: -
D gene: TRBD2
V gene: TRBV6-2/TRBV6-3
J gene: TRBJ2-2
CDR3 length: 18
CDR3 protein: CASSYSNLLAWNTGELFF
CDR3 DNA: TGTGCCAGCAGTTACTCAAATTTACTAGCGTGGAACACCGGGGAGCTGTTTTTT

clone size: once
D gene: -
V gene: TRBV19
J gene: TRBJ2-7
CDR3 length: 12
CDR3 protein: CASRADSYEQYF
CDR3 DNA: TGTGCCAGTAGAGCGGATTCCTACGAGCAGTACTTC